A single sample is the source of the 21 T cell receptor beta chains below, sequenced in a study of OX40 agonist ivuxolimab in advanced cancers. Only in-frame clones appear in the TCRdb table, and some are missing; sequencing was by immunoSEQ multiplex PCR. This sample has tens of thousands of clones, with around four fifths found just once. Sample: CD4+ or CD8+ T cells sorted from blood, taken in a trial of the OX40 agonist ivuxolimab. The receptors originated from an adult with an advanced solid tumor such as melanoma, head and neck, liver or kidney cancer.

The V and J genes are TRBV11-2 and TRBJ2-7; tentatively, D is TRBD2 (6 bases). Germline-derived CDR1 and CDR2 are SGHAT and FQNNGV. This CDR3 has 15 amino acids. Trimming removed 2 bases from V and 2 bases from J, with 13 bases in between. CDR3 amino acids: CASSLILGGTYEQYF. In DNA, the CDR3 is TGTGCCAGCAGCTTAATACTGGGCGGGACCTACGAGCAGTACTTC.

The genes are TRBV5-4 and TRBJ2-7, with 7 bases identical to TRBD1. The CDR3 consists of 14 residues. J lost 2 bases, V lost 4 bases, and 6 bases had no gene match. Germline V gene data show CDR1 as SGHNT and CDR2 as YYREEE (reference sequence). The CDR3 nucleotides are TGTGCCAGCAGCCGCCGGGACAGTACCTACGAGCAGTACTTC. Translation gives CASSRRDSTYEQYF.

The gene calls are TRBV19 and TRBJ1-2; unclear D gene. The CDR3 has 12 amino acids. V lost 5 bases and J lost 0, with 4 bases in between. CDR1 is LNHDA, CDR2 SQIVND, per germline (reference sequence). CDR3 sequence (DNA): TGTGCCAGTAGTCCGCCTAACTATGGCTACACCTTC. Translated: CASSPPNYGYTF.

This chain links TRBV6-6 with TRBJ1-1, with no clear D. With 2 bases removed from V and 7 bases from J, the gap between germline ends came to 14 bases. The CDR3 is 14 amino acids. Germline V gene sequence: CDR1 MNHNY, CDR2 SVGAGI (reference sequence). CDR3 region: CASSYPDRTDEAFF. Here the CDR3 DNA reads TGTGCCAGCAGTTACCCAGACCGGACGGATGAAGCTTTCTTT.

The chain has TRBV5-8 and TRBJ2-6, with TRBD2 matching over 12 bases. The V segment lost 4 bases and the J segment 2 bases; nucleotides outside the gene matches: 7. Germline V gives CDR1 SGHTS, CDR2 YDEGEE. This CDR3 contains 18 residues. The CDR3 is CASSVPPSGGAGANVLTF. DNA for the CDR3: TGTGCCAGCAGCGTCCCACCTAGCGGGGGGGCTGGGGCCAACGTCCTGACTTTC.

The chain has TRBV7-9 and TRBJ1-1; D ambiguous. Trimming shortened V by 10 bases and J by 10 bases, and 13 bases separated the two germline ends. Germline assignment: CDR1 SEHNR and CDR2 FQNEAQ (reference sequence). The CDR3 consists of 10 residues. The CDR3: CATQGRLAFF. The CDR3 region has the DNA TGTGCCACCCAAGGCAGGTTAGCTTTCTTT.

CDR3 residues: CASSQESRGRDTQYF. The DNA for the CDR3 is TGCGCCAGCAGCCAAGAATCCAGGGGGCGCGATACGCAGTATTTT. J is TRBJ2-3 and V is TRBV4-3; TRBD1 agrees at 8 bases. J was trimmed by 6 bases and V by 0 bases; bases with no gene match: 5. In germline, CDR1 is LGHNA, CDR2 YSLEER. This CDR3 is 15 amino acids long.

The CDR3 spells CASSSGLLGETQYF. CDR3 coding DNA: TGTGCCAGCAGCTCGGGCCTTTTGGGGGAGACCCAGTACTTC. The genes are TRBV7-2 and TRBJ2-5; no reliable D call. V lost 4 bases and J lost 5, with 14 bases in between. Germline CDR1 SGHTA, CDR2 FQGNSA. The length of the CDR3 is 14 residues. Drawing the rest from reference TRBV7-2 and TRBJ2-5, the complete variable domain is GAGVSQSPSNKVTEKGKDVELRCDPISGHTALYWYRQSLGQGLEFLIYFQGNSAPDKSGLPSDRFSAERTGGSVSTLTIQRTQQEDSAVYLCASSSGLLGETQYFGPGTRLLVL.

CDR3: CAWSKNPSNSPLHF. The CDR3 DNA reads TGTGCCTGGAGTAAGAACCCTTCTAATTCACCCCTCCACTTT. The chain recombines TRBV30 with TRBJ1-6, with D hard to call. The V end lost 2 bases, the J end lost 6 bases, and 11 bases lay between the germline ends. This CDR3 is 14 amino acids long. Germline CDR1 and CDR2: GTSNPN and SVGIG (reference sequence).

The sample holds a few counts of this clone. J is TRBJ2-1 and V is TRBV11-2; perhaps TRBD2 as D (6 bases). V gave up 3 bases and J gave up 2 bases, with 14 bases separating them. The CDR3 is 16 residues long. Germline CDR1 reads SGHAT; CDR2 reads FQNNGV. CDR3 in amino acids: CASSLLGTVPYNEQFF. The DNA for the CDR3 is TGTGCCAGCAGCTTGCTGGGGACTGTACCCTACAATGAGCAGTTCTTC. Drawing the rest from reference TRBV11-2 and TRBJ2-1, the complete variable domain is EAGVAQSPRYKIIEKRQSVAFWCNPISGHATLYWYQQILGQGPKLLIQFQNNGVVDDSQLPKDRFSAERLKGVDSTLKIQPAKLEDSAVYLCASSLLGTVPYNEQFFGPGTRLTVL.

The chain has TRBV7-6 and TRBJ2-3; 12 bases are shared with TRBD2. Germline CDR1 is SGHVS and CDR2 is FNYEAQ. Trimming took 5 bases from V and 3 from J; bases not matched to a gene: 3. The CDR3 runs to 15 residues. CDR3 bases: TGTGCCAGCAGCCCGACTAGCGGGGGTACAGATACGCAGTATTTT. Its translation is CASSPTSGGTDTQYF.

Written as DNA, the CDR3 is TGCGCCAGCAGCTTGGCCCCGGGTGCCGGGACGGGCTACACCTTC. As protein: CASSLAPGAGTGYTF. The chain uses TRBV5-1 and TRBJ1-2, with D possibly being TRBD1 (5 bases). In germline, CDR1 is SGHRS, CDR2 YFSETQ. V was trimmed by 0 bases and J by 8 bases, leaving 17 bases between them. The CDR3 sequence is 15 residues long.

The rearrangement links TRBV5-4 to TRBJ1-2; D is undetermined. Per the germline V gene, CDR1 is SGHNT and CDR2 is YYREEE (reference sequence). Deletions cut 3 bases from V and 0 bases from J, with 9 bases between. CDR3 length equals 14 residues. The CDR3 here is CASSSYGANYGYTF. DNA of the CDR3: TGTGCCAGCAGCTCCTACGGGGCTAACTATGGCTACACCTTC.

The chain carries TRBV11-2 and TRBJ2-1, with D unresolved. The germline V gene has CDR1 SGHAT and CDR2 FQNNGV. Deletions cut 5 bases from V and 7 bases from J, with 12 bases between. The CDR3 extends over 13 amino acids. The CDR3 DNA is TGTGCCAGCAGCCCGCCAATGGGGAATGAGCAGTTCTTC. The encoded protein is CASSPPMGNEQFF.

The chain carries TRBV9 and TRBJ1-2, with D possibly matching TRBD1 (6 bases). The CDR3 length is 15 residues. From germline, CDR1 is SGDLS and CDR2 YYNGEE. V was shortened by 3 bases and J by 0 bases, with 12 bases between the two germline ends. The chain's CDR3 is CASSDRDTSNYGYTF. The CDR3 bases are TGTGCCAGCAGCGACCGGGACACGTCTAACTATGGCTACACCTTC. Supplemented by reference TRBV9 and TRBJ1-2, the full variable domain reads DSGVTQTPKHLITATGQRVTLRCSPRSGDLSVYWYQQSLDQGLQFLIQYYNGEERAKGNILERFSAQQFPDLHSELNLSSLELGDSALYFCASSDRDTSNYGYTFGSGTRLTVV.

This clone was seen a handful of times. This chain links TRBV12-5 with TRBJ2-7; 7 bases align to TRBD1. The V gene's germline CDR1 is LGHNT and CDR2 FRNRAP. Unmatched junction bases numbered 4, after V lost 2 bases and J lost 0 bases. The CDR3 covers 15 residues. This CDR3 reads CASGLTGVSSYEQYF. The DNA of the CDR3 is TGTGCTAGTGGTTTGACAGGGGTGAGCTCCTACGAGCAGTACTTC. The full variable domain, its missing parts supplied by reference TRBV12-5 and TRBJ2-7, is DARVTQTPRHKVTEMGQEVTMRCQPILGHNTVFWYRQTMMQGLELLAYFRNRAPLDDSGMPKDRFSAEMPDATLATLKIQPSEPRDSAVYFCASGLTGVSSYEQYFGPGTRLTVT.

The rearrangement joins TRBV4-3 to TRBJ2-3; maybe TRBD2 (7 bases). The CDR3 extends over 17 amino acids. Deletions cut 1 base from V and 2 bases from J, with 16 bases between. CDR1 and CDR2 (germline): LGHNA, YSLEER. The CDR3 nucleotides are TGCGCCAGCAGCCAAGGGGGGGCTAGCGGATACACAGATACGCAGTATTTT. Its protein is CASSQGGASGYTDTQYF.

V usage is TRBV25-1 and J usage is TRBJ2-5; D unresolved. There are 18 residues in the CDR3. The ends were cut back, 2 bases at V and 2 bases at J, with 21 bases in the middle. Per germline, CDR1 MGHDK and CDR2 SYGVNS. The CDR3 DNA sequence: TGTGCCAGCAGTGAAAGGGTTAAGGCCTTTGTCCGACAAGAGACCCAGTACTTC. This gives the protein CASSERVKAFVRQETQYF.

This chain joins TRBV9 and TRBJ1-3; D gene unclear. Germline V CDR1 and CDR2: SGDLS, YYNGEE. The CDR3 spans 17 residues. Deletions cut 0 bases from V and 0 bases from J, with 13 bases between. This chain's CDR3 is CASSVEAAANSGNTIYF. The CDR3 DNA reads TGTGCCAGCAGCGTAGAGGCTGCAGCCAACTCTGGAAACACCATATATTTT. The complete variable domain, with remaining parts taken from reference TRBV9 and TRBJ1-3, reads DSGVTQTPKHLITATGQRVTLRCSPRSGDLSVYWYQQSLDQGLQFLIQYYNGEERAKGNILERFSAQQFPDLHSELNLSSLELGDSALYFCASSVEAAANSGNTIYFGEGSWLTVV.

V usage is TRBV5-4 and J usage is TRBJ1-2, with 10 positions matching TRBD1. With 4 bases clipped from V and 4 bases from J, the junction kept 7 bases outside the gene matches. The germline CDR1 and CDR2 sequences are SGHNT and YYREEE (reference sequence). The CDR3 sequence is 15 residues long. DNA of the CDR3: TGTGCCAGCAGCACTCAGACAGGGGGCTTCTATGGCTACACCTTC. Amino acids: CASSTQTGGFYGYTF.

The V call is TRBV15, the J call TRBJ1-1; 8 bases match TRBD1. Germline CDR1 LNHNV, CDR2 YYDKDF (reference sequence). With 7 bases clipped from V and 5 bases from J, the junction kept 15 bases outside the gene matches. CDR3 length equals 16 residues. CDR3 residues: CATTGKLQGAVTEAFF. In nucleotides, the CDR3 is TGTGCCACCACAGGGAAGCTGCAGGGGGCGGTGACTGAAGCTTTCTTT.